This note documents a single T cell receptor (beta chain) sequence. The antigen is unknown. This entry belongs to a study of cytomegalovirus exposure and HLA in healthy donors. Points from the study as a whole: CMV serostatus was the only recorded immune exposure for donors. Per published accounts, TCR beta sequences correctly predicted the HLA-A and HLA-B alleles of most subjects. Earlier analysis yielded a pattern in which most TCR beta V segments were productive about 87% or about 30% of the time.

Unmatched junction bases numbered 11, after V lost 5 bases and J lost 8 bases. Per the germline V gene, CDR1 is SEHNR and CDR2 is FQNEAQ (reference sequence). CDR3 size: 15 residues. The PCR employed 60 Vbeta primers together with 13 Jbeta primers. The table came from immunoSEQ multiplex PCR; TCRdb's copy has only in-frame clones and leaves some out. The table has about 130,000 clones, around 80% seen once. The chain couples TRBV7-9 to TRBJ1-2, with TRBD1 matching 10 bases. Sequenced: PBMCs. The source is a human donor in good health. CDR3 nucleotide sequence: TGTGCCAGCAGCGGGTGGGACAGGGGTTTCTTGGGCTACACCTTC. Protein: CASSGWDRGFLGYTF.